This T cell receptor beta chain was identified in a study of beta chain features in type 1 diabetes. As every portion of the isolated RNA was reverse transcribed, the sequencing read expressed TCRB transcripts. Clones were sequenced by immunoSEQ multiplex PCR, and TCRdb holds only the in-frame ones, with some missing. The repertoire includes around 300,000 clones, 9.5% to 12% of them detected once, and about 0.015% sits in the top ten. The germline V and J ends were trimmed by 0 bases and 0 bases, with 9 bases remaining between them. Germline V gene data show CDR1 as SGDLS and CDR2 as YYNGEE. The CDR3 runs to 16 residues.

The receptor was isolated from a woman aged 30 to 39 in good health. The sequenced sample was naive CD4+ T cells from blood. The chain carries TRBV9 and TRBJ2-2; perhaps TRBD1 as D (6 bases). In DNA form, the CDR3 reads TGTGCCAGCAGCGTAGGTCAGGGGTCGAACACCGGGGAGCTGTTTTTT. Its translation is CASSVGQGSNTGELFF.